A selection of T cell receptor beta chains follows, all from one sample in a study of response to subunit inactivated influenza vaccine. MiXCR was run by TCRdb on the RT-PCR reads, yielding one entry per CDR3 protein. The table includes about 500,000 distinct CDR3 sequences, 10% to 15% detected once. The sample in question was PBMCs from blood, obtained about 40 days after vaccination. Receptor source: a man in his fifties who received an inactivated influenza vaccine. CDR3s leave out the opening cysteine and the closing phenylalanine or tryptophan.

V gene	J gene	CDR3 protein
TRBV7-9	TRBJ2-7	ASSTQGYYEQY
TRBV7-2	TRBJ2-7	ASSLGPRMEQY
TRBV20-1	TRBJ2-3	SARETGRTDTQY
TRBV2	TRBJ2-3	ASRSQGRSDTQY
TRBV24-1	TRBJ1-5	ATSDPRSNQPQH
TRBV28	TRBJ1-5	ASLIHSNQPQH
TRBV6-2/TRBV6-3	TRBJ1-2	ASTKGSDGYT
TRBV12-3/TRBV12-4	TRBJ1-5	ASSMYRQSNQPQH
TRBV29-1	TRBJ2-1	SVVRLAGSSSYNEQF
TRBV2	TRBJ2-7	ARSRVSQYEQY
TRBV5-1	TRBJ2-7	ASSSSRFRHEQY
TRBV28	TRBJ2-5	ASSLWGRDEETQY
TRBV28	TRBJ1-4	ASSLGNRGKLF
TRBV7-9	TRBJ2-1	ASSRGLKNEQF
TRBV6-1	TRBJ1-3	ASSPSWGNRNTIY
TRBV4-3	TRBJ2-7	ASSQDRGRYEQY
TRBV6-2/TRBV6-3	TRBJ2-3	ASKRTPSTDTQY
TRBV19	TRBJ1-4	ATRQTGPNEKLF
TRBV11-2	TRBJ2-5	ASSSGATSGQETQY
TRBV3-1	TRBJ1-2	ASSHENAGSRNGYT
TRBV20-1	TRBJ1-6	SANTGGAWNSPLH
TRBV5-1	TRBJ2-7	ASSQTGSGPYEQY
TRBV7-8	TRBJ2-2	ASSLFGLANTGELF
TRBV7-9	TRBJ2-2	ASSVLYRGSNTGELF
TRBV7-9	TRBJ2-7	ASSPLGTLGTYEQY
TRBV7-2	TRBJ1-2	ASSPTYRDYGYT
TRBV2	TRBJ2-2	ASSGPRGRAHTGELF
TRBV18	TRBJ2-5	ASSPGDRNQETQY